This TCR beta chain came from a study of T cells expressing NK-cell markers. Overall study context: Sorted CD3+CD56-NKG2C+, CD3+CD56+NKG2C+ and CD3+CD56+NKG2C- T cells supplied the TCR beta repertoires. Study-wide results and limits: Dominant NKG2C+ clonotypes were found to form about 1.0-8% of CD8+ T cells in over five donors.

TCRdb reanalyzed the 5' RACE reads, giving one entry per CDR3 protein sequence and no DNA. This table lists 450,000 to 600,000 distinct CDR3 sequences. Comments on this clonotype: Its antigen is currently unknown.

The germline gives CDR1 LGHNA, CDR2 YSLEER. The CDR3 sequence is 19 residues long. The V call is TRBV4-3, the J call TRBJ2-2; as DNA is missing, the TRBD1 call by TCRdb cannot be tested. The sample taken for sequencing was blood T cells: a sorted CD56 or NKG2C T cell subset, CD4+ or CD8+ T cells, or bulk PBMC T cells (not recorded which). The TCR sequence derives from a young man in good health. CDR3 loop: CASSQDVIGTGGDVGELFF.